This TCR beta chain was documented in a study of blood T cells in healthy people across ages. About the study: Researchers report that template switching captured about one barcoded beta molecule per two T cells.

This clonotype was detected a few times. Its antigen is currently unknown. PCR was performed a second time for roughly 6 to 12 cycles using a sample-barcoded 5' primer and a J-beta primer mix. MiXCR was run by TCRdb on the 5' RACE reads, yielding one entry per CDR3 protein. The data contain about 570,000 distinct CDR3 sequences, roughly a quarter of them seen just once; the ten biggest clones take up around a sixth. CDR3 length: 13 amino acids. CDR1 SGHAT and CDR2 FQNNGV come from the germline V gene. Trimming pared 5 bases from V and 11 bases from J, leaving 16 bases between. General study points: More naive CD4+ cells and higher diversity were found in long-lived than in aged donors. Diversity of TCR beta per million T cells declined in a roughly linear way with age. The study lacked donor CMV status, which possibly confounded expanded clonotype changes.

This receptor was identified in a woman in her 70s in good health. The chain recombines TRBV11-2 with TRBJ2-1; no reliable D call. Sequenced material: blood. CDR3: CASSVEWQVKQFF. The CDR3 nucleotides read TGTGCCAGCAGCGTCGAGTGGCAGGTAAAGCAGTTCTTC.